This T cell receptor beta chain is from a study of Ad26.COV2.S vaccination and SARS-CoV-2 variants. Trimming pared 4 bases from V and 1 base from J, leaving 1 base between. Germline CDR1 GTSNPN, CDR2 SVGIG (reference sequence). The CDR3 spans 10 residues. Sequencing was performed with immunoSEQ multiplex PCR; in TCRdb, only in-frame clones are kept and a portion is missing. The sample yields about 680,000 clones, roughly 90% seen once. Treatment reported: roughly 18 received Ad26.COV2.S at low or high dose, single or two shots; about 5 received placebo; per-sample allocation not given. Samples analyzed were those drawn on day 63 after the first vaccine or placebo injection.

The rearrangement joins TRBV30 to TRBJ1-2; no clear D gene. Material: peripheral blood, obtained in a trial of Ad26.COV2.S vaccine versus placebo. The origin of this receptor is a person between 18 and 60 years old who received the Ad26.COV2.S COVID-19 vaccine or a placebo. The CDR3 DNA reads TGTGCCTGGAATAACTATGGCTACACCTTC. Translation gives CAWNNYGYTF.